These 30 T cell receptor beta chains share one sample of origin, sequenced in a study of cytomegalovirus exposure and HLA in healthy donors (dated by TCRdb to about 2017). The library was prepared using the immunoSEQ multiplex PCR assay. This is the immuneACCESS table as TCRdb keeps it, with only in-frame sequences that have V and J called. A part of the clones is gone; compared with another copy, unresolved V genes explain less than half, and the rest is unexplained. A total of some 310,000 clones appear in this sample, roughly 88% of them only once. The biggest ten clones account for more than 0.95% of the sample. The sequencing input was PBMCs. Every receptor here comes from a man between 25 and 39 years old in good health and CMV-seronegative.

The chain recombines TRBV6-6 with TRBJ1-1; no clear D. CDR1 is MNHNY, CDR2 SVGAGI, per germline (reference sequence). The CDR3 is 14 residues long. V was cut by 6 bases and J by 4 bases, with 15 bases left in between. CDR3 bases: TGTGCCAGCAGAGAGCGCACTCGAGGCACTGAAGCTTTCTTT. This gives the protein CASRERTRGTEAFF.

V and J are TRBV10-2 and TRBJ2-7; 9 bases map to TRBD1. V lost 6 bases, J lost 5 bases, and 11 bases stayed unmatched. The germline V gene encodes CDR1 WSHSY and CDR2 SAAADI. The CDR3 is made up of 15 amino acids. The CDR3 region has the DNA TGCGCCAGCAGCGCACTCGGGACAGGGTACGACGAGCAGTACTTC. It is translated as CASSALGTGYDEQYF.

V usage is TRBV9 and J usage is TRBJ2-2; D is possibly TRBD2 (6 bases). Germline V CDR1 and CDR2: SGDLS, YYNGEE. The CDR3 sequence is 15 residues long. Trimming stripped 1 base from V and 7 bases from J, with 14 bases between. This chain's CDR3 is CASSVTPDGGGELFF. In DNA, the CDR3 is TGTGCCAGCAGCGTAACCCCCGACGGGGGCGGGGAGCTGTTTTTT. Full variable domain (missing parts from reference TRBV9 and TRBJ2-2): DSGVTQTPKHLITATGQRVTLRCSPRSGDLSVYWYQQSLDQGLQFLIQYYNGEERAKGNILERFSAQQFPDLHSELNLSSLELGDSALYFCASSVTPDGGGELFFGEGSRLTVL.

V and J are TRBV18 and TRBJ2-4, with 9 bases identical to TRBD1. Germline CDR1 KGHSH, CDR2 LQKENI. The CDR3 contains 16 residues. Trimming cost V 5 bases and J 2 bases; bases outside gene matches: 7. In nucleotides, the CDR3 is TGTGCCAGCTCATCCTCCGGGACAGGGACCAAAAACATTCAGTACTTC. It yields the protein CASSSSGTGTKNIQYF.

The chain couples TRBV6-5 to TRBJ1-2; D unclear. CDR3 length: 16 residues. CDR1 is MNHEY and CDR2 is SVGAGI in the germline V gene. Trimming took off 0 bases at V and 4 bases at J, with 15 bases between the two ends. The CDR3 DNA is TGTGCCAGCAGTTACTCCCTGGATAGGAGCAGCTATGGCTACACCTTC. It is translated as CASSYSLDRSSYGYTF.

DNA of the CDR3: TGTGCCAGCAGCAGATGGGACAGGGGGGTGACGGGCTACACCTTC. Translated, it gives CASSRWDRGVTGYTF. The V call is TRBV5-6, the J call TRBJ1-2; 11 nucleotides match TRBD1. The CDR3 runs to 15 residues. CDR1 and CDR2 (germline): SGHDT, YYEEEE. V gave up 4 bases and J gave up 8 bases; unmatched junction bases: 10.

The chain carries TRBV4-3 and TRBJ2-2; D perhaps matches TRBD1 (6 bases). CDR3 length: 18 amino acids. V was trimmed by 3 bases and J by 6 bases, leaving 23 bases between them. Germline V CDR1 and CDR2: LGHNA, YSLEER. In DNA form, the CDR3 reads TGCGCCAGCAGCCATTTTTTTCTCAGGGGCGAAAGGCCCGGGGAGCTGTTTTTT. Translation gives CASSHFFLRGERPGELFF.

This chain connects TRBV7-9 to TRBJ1-2; D is uncertain. CDR1 SEHNR and CDR2 FQNEAQ come from the germline V gene (reference sequence). The CDR3 is 12 amino acids. V lost 5 bases to trimming and J lost 4 bases, with 8 bases between them. CDR3 in amino acids: CASSAGLYGYTF. For the CDR3, the DNA is TGTGCCAGCAGCGCCGGACTCTATGGCTACACCTTC.

The rearrangement joins TRBV18 to TRBJ1-6; tentatively, D is TRBD1 (5 bases). The CDR3 totals 17 residues. Trimming stripped 3 bases from V and 0 bases from J, with 12 bases between. Germline V gene data show CDR1 as KGHSH and CDR2 as LQKENI. The CDR3 protein is CASSPSTVRSYNSPLHF. Here the CDR3 DNA reads TGTGCCAGCTCACCTTCGACAGTACGCTCCTATAATTCACCCCTCCACTTT.

CDR3: CASSLGSGDTDTQYF. The CDR3 nucleotides are TGTGCCAGTAGTTTAGGGTCAGGGGACACAGATACGCAGTATTTT. The rearrangement links TRBV19 to TRBJ2-3; D might be TRBD1 (6 bases). The germline V gene has CDR1 LNHDA and CDR2 SQIVND (reference sequence). Trimming left V 5 bases short and J 2 bases short, with 14 bases between. This CDR3 region has 15 residues.

The chain uses TRBV5-6 and TRBJ2-7; tentative D call: TRBD2 (5 bases). CDR1 SGHDT and CDR2 YYEEEE come from the germline V gene. The CDR3 extends over 15 amino acids. Deletions cut 0 bases from V and 7 bases from J, with 17 bases between. DNA for the CDR3: TGTGCCAGCAGCTTGGGGGGTAGCGTATTAGGGGAGCAGTACTTC. Translating gives CASSLGGSVLGEQYF.

The chain has TRBV6-5 and TRBJ1-2; 9 bases match TRBD1. Germline CDR1 is MNHEY and CDR2 is SVGAGI. The CDR3 contains 15 residues. Trimming cost V 2 bases and J 5 bases; bases outside gene matches: 6. CDR3 region: CASSYGSGQGYGYTF. The CDR3 DNA is TGTGCCAGCAGTTACGGGTCGGGACAGGGTTATGGCTACACCTTC.

Concerning this clone: A much more abundant neighbour one base away suggests this may be a read error. V is TRBV10-1 and J is TRBJ1-2; 10 bases match TRBD1. Per germline, CDR1 WNHNN and CDR2 SYGVQD (reference sequence). V shed 4 bases and J 4 bases; nucleotides not matched to a gene: 0. The CDR3 extends over 13 amino acids. The CDR3 loop is CASSGTGGYGYTF. CDR3 nucleotides: TGCGCCAGCAGTGGGACAGGGGGCTATGGCTACACCTTC.

This chain joins TRBV4-3 and TRBJ1-1, with TRBD1 identical over 7 bases. Germline lookup yields CDR1 LGHNA and CDR2 YSLEER. The J segment lost 1 base and the V segment lost 3 bases, leaving 2 bases of the junction unmatched. This CDR3 is 14 amino acids long. The CDR3 loop is CASSHRTGNTEAFF. The CDR3, as DNA: TGCGCCAGCAGCCATAGGACAGGGAACACTGAAGCTTTCTTT.

The V gene is TRBV7-8, the J gene TRBJ2-7, with 7 positions matching TRBD2. Trimming at V came to 1 base and at J to 4 bases, leaving 1 base not matched to a gene. This CDR3 has 13 residues. Germline-derived CDR1 and CDR2 are SGHVS and FQNEAQ. CDR3 in DNA: TGTGCCAGCAGCTTAGGGCGGGGGTACGAGCAGTACTTC. Translated: CASSLGRGYEQYF.

The rearrangement joins TRBV18 to TRBJ1-6; D is ambiguous. CDR3 length: 15 residues. Germline CDR1 reads KGHSH; CDR2 reads LQKENI. Trimming took 2 bases from V and 9 from J, leaving 14 bases between them. CDR3 DNA: TGTGCCAGCTCACCAAGGACTGCGTCGGTTTCACCCCTCCACTTT. Its translation is CASSPRTASVSPLHF.

The chain combines TRBV14 with TRBJ1-3; no firm D call. Trimming took off 1 base at V and 3 bases at J, with 7 bases between the two ends. Germline assignment: CDR1 SGHDN and CDR2 FVKESK. This CDR3 contains 14 residues. The CDR3 sequence is CASSQGLSGNTIYF. The CDR3 DNA reads TGTGCCAGCAGCCAAGGACTTAGTGGAAACACCATATATTTT.

The chain recombines TRBV4-1 with TRBJ1-1; D gene ambiguous. CDR3 length: 14 amino acids. The germline V and J ends were trimmed by 1 base and 7 bases, with 13 bases remaining between them. Germline V gene sequence: CDR1 MGHRA, CDR2 YSYEKL. The CDR3 nucleotides read TGCGCCAGCAGCCAAGTTCAGATTGGCAGTGAAGCTTTCTTT. Its protein product is CASSQVQIGSEAFF.

The chain combines TRBV5-4 with TRBJ1-2; no definite D call. This CDR3 is built from 13 residues. The V end lost 4 bases, the J end lost 0 bases, and 7 bases lay between the germline ends. Germline V lookup: CDR1 SGHNT, CDR2 YYREEE (reference sequence). The CDR3 here is CASSAETNYGYTF. The CDR3 DNA reads as TGTGCCAGCAGCGCAGAAACTAACTATGGCTACACCTTC. The complete variable domain, with remaining parts taken from reference TRBV5-4 and TRBJ1-2, reads ETGVTQSPTHLIKTRGQQVTLRCSSQSGHNTVSWYQQALGQGPQFIFQYYREEENGRGNFPPRFSGLQFPNYSSELNVNALELDDSALYLCASSAETNYGYTFGSGTRLTVV.

This clone has just one count. At one boundary the junction diverges from the germline segment, which might be a read error. CDR3 nucleotides: TGTGCTAGTAGAAGGCAGGGGAGCCCCGGGGAGCTGTTTTTT. This codes for CASRRQGSPGELFF. The chain carries TRBV19 and TRBJ2-2, with D perhaps matching TRBD1 (6 bases). Germline V gives CDR1 LNHDA, CDR2 SQIVND (reference sequence). The CDR3 length is 14 residues.

The V and J genes are TRBV5-1 and TRBJ2-4, with D uncertain. V gave up 1 base and J gave up 6 bases, with 14 bases separating them. The CDR3 is 15 residues long. CDR1 SGHRS and CDR2 YFSETQ come from the germline V gene. The CDR3 DNA reads TGCGCCAGCAGCTTGCCCCCTAGTACTGGAAACATTCAGTACTTC. Translated, it gives CASSLPPSTGNIQYF.

The chain carries TRBV4-1 and TRBJ2-3; perhaps TRBD2 as D (6 bases). The CDR3 totals 12 residues. V shed 8 bases and J shed 2 bases, with 8 bases lying between them. Germline V CDR1 and CDR2: MGHRA, YSYEKL. The DNA for the CDR3 is TGCGCCAGCGGGGACTTCACAGATACGCAGTATTTT. Amino acid sequence: CASGDFTDTQYF.

V is TRBV5-1 and J is TRBJ1-5; D may be TRBD1 (6 bases). CDR1 and CDR2 (germline): SGHRS, YFSETQ. V shed 5 bases and J shed 6 bases, with 18 bases lying between them. The CDR3 covers 15 residues. The CDR3 reads CASSRVGAPGQPQHF. CDR3 in DNA: TGCGCCAGCAGTCGTGTGGGGGCGCCCGGTCAGCCCCAGCATTTT. Full variable domain (missing parts from reference TRBV5-1 and TRBJ1-5): KAGVTQTPRYLIKTRGQQVTLSCSPISGHRSVSWYQQTPGQGLQFLFEYFSETQRNKGNFPGRFSGRQFSNSRSEMNVSTLELGDSALYLCASSRVGAPGQPQHFGDGTRLSIL.

V usage is TRBV4-3 and J usage is TRBJ1-1; a possible D gene is TRBD1 (5 bases). Looked up from germline, CDR1 is LGHNA and CDR2 is YSLEER. CDR3 length equals 18 residues. V lost 0 bases to trimming and J lost 1 base, with 18 bases between them. The CDR3 sequence: CASSQEWVGGHTNTEAFF. The DNA for the CDR3 is TGCGCCAGCAGCCAAGAGTGGGTGGGAGGACATACGAACACTGAAGCTTTCTTT.

The rearrangement joins TRBV10-3 to TRBJ2-7; 9 bases are a match to TRBD1. The germline gives CDR1 ENHRY, CDR2 SYGVKD. J gave up 5 bases and V 0 bases, and 5 bases lay outside the gene matches. The CDR3 has 15 residues. CDR3 in DNA: TGTGCCATCAGTGAGTCGGGGGGACAGGGTAACGAGCAGTACTTC. It encodes CAISESGGQGNEQYF.

This sequence joins TRBV4-1 and TRBJ2-7; TRBD1 is a possible D gene (5 bases). CDR3 length: 15 residues. Trimming cost V 4 bases and J 4 bases, with 17 bases left between them. Germline-derived CDR1 and CDR2 are MGHRA and YSYEKL. CDR3 sequence: CASSPSSTGAYEQYF. Here the CDR3 DNA reads TGCGCCAGCAGCCCGTCATCCACAGGAGCTTACGAGCAGTACTTC.

In its sample, this clone was seen once. J is TRBJ1-5 and V is TRBV4-3, with 9 bases fitting TRBD1. V trimming: 1 base; J trimming: 5 bases; junction bases outside the gene matches: 6. Per the germline V gene, CDR1 is LGHNA and CDR2 is YSLEER. CDR3 length: 16 residues. In nucleotides, the CDR3 is TGCGCCAGCAGCCAAGTCGGGACAGGGTCGTATCAGCCCCAGCATTTT. Its translation: CASSQVGTGSYQPQHF.

The chain links TRBV5-1 to TRBJ1-1; the match to TRBD1 covers 9 bases. J lost 11 bases, V lost 4 bases, and 9 bases had no gene match. The germline V gene has CDR1 SGHRS and CDR2 YFSETQ. The CDR3 is 13 amino acids. CDR3 DNA: TGCGCCAGCAGCCCGGACAGGGGTGGTCATGCTTTCTTT. Encoded protein: CASSPDRGGHAFF.

The chain has TRBV5-6 and TRBJ2-1, with TRBD2 matching 11 bases. The CDR3 contains 18 residues. Unmatched junction bases numbered 12, after V lost 7 bases and J lost 0 bases. Germline V lookup: CDR1 SGHDT, CDR2 YYEEEE. CDR3 loop: CASCLTSGMWSSYNEQFF. Here the CDR3 DNA reads TGTGCCAGCTGCCTGACTAGCGGGATGTGGAGCTCCTACAATGAGCAGTTCTTC.

V is TRBV4-1 and J is TRBJ2-7; no clear D gene. V lost 2 bases, J lost 2 bases, and 7 bases lay in between. The V gene's germline CDR1 is MGHRA and CDR2 YSYEKL. This CDR3 region has 13 residues. CDR3 nucleotide sequence: TGCGCCAGCAGCCAAACTATTGCCTACGAGCAGTACTTC. This sequence encodes CASSQTIAYEQYF.